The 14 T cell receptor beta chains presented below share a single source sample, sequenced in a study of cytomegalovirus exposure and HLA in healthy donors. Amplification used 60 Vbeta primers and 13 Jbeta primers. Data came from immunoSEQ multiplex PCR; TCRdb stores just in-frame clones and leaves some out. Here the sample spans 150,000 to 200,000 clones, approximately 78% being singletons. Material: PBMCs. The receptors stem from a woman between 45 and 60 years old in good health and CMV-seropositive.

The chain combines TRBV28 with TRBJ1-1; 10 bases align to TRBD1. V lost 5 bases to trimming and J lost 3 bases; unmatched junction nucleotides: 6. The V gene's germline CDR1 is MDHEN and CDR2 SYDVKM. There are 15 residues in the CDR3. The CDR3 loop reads CASSRSDRGYTEAFF. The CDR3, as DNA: TGTGCCAGCAGTCGTTCGGACAGGGGGTACACTGAAGCTTTCTTT. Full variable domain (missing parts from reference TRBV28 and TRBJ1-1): DVKVTQSSRYLVKRTGEKVFLECVQDMDHENMFWYRQDPGLGLRLIYFSYDVKMKEKGDIPEGYSVSREKKERFSLILESASTNQTSMYLCASSRSDRGYTEAFFGQGTRLTVV.

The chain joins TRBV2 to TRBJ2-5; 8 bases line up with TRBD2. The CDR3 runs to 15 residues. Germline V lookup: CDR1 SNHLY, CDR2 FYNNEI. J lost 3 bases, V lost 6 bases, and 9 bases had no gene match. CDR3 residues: CASSPLAALKETQYF. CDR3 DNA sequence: TGTGCCAGCAGCCCACTAGCGGCCCTAAAAGAGACCCAGTACTTC.

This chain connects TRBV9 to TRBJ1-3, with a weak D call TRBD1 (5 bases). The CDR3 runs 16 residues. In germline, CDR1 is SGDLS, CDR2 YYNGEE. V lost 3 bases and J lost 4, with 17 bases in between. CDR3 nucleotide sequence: TGTGCCAGCAGCGCCCTTAGGGGTGGCGCCGGAAACACCATATATTTT. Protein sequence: CASSALRGGAGNTIYF.

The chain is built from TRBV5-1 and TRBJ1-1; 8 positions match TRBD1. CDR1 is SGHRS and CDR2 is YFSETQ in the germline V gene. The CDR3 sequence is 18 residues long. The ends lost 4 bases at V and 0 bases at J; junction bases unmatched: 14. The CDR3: CASSPFRQGAFMNTEAFF. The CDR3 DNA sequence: TGCGCCAGCAGCCCCTTCAGGCAGGGGGCTTTCATGAACACTGAAGCTTTCTTT.

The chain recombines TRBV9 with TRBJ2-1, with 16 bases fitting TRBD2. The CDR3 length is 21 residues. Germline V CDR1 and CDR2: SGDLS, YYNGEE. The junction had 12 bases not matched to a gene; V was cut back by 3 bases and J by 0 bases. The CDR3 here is CASSATGTSGGAAPSYNEQFF. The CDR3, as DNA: TGTGCCAGCAGCGCCACTGGGACTAGCGGGGGGGCGGCACCCTCCTACAATGAGCAGTTCTTC. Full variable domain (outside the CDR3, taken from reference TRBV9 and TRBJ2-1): DSGVTQTPKHLITATGQRVTLRCSPRSGDLSVYWYQQSLDQGLQFLIQYYNGEERAKGNILERFSAQQFPDLHSELNLSSLELGDSALYFCASSATGTSGGAAPSYNEQFFGPGTRLTVL.

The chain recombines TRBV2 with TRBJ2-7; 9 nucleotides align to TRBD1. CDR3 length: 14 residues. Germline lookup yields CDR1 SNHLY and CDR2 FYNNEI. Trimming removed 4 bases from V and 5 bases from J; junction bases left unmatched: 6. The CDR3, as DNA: TGTGCCAGCAGTGGGGGACAGGGAGTTCACGAGCAGTACTTC. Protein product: CASSGGQGVHEQYF.

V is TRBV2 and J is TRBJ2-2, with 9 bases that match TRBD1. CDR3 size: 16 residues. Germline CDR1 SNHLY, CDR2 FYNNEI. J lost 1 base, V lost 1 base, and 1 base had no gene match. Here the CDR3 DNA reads TGTGCCAGCAGTGAAGTGGGACAGGGGAACACCGGGGAGCTGTTTTTT. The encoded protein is CASSEVGQGNTGELFF.

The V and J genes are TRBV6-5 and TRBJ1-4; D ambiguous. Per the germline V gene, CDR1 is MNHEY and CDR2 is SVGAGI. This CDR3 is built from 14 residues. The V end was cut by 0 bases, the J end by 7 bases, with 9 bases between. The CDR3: CASSYSGTGEKLFF. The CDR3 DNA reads TGTGCCAGCAGTTACTCGGGCACTGGTGAAAAACTGTTTTTT.

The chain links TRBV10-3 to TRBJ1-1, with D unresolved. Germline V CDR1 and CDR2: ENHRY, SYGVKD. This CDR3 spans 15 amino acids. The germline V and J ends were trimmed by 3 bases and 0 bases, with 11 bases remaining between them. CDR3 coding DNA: TGTGCCATCAGTGAAGAAACAGACCTGAACACTGAAGCTTTCTTT. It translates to CAISEETDLNTEAFF.

CDR3 DNA: TGTGCCAGCAGCGGACTAGCGGGAAGCTCCTACAATGAGCAGTTCTTC. Translation gives CASSGLAGSSYNEQFF. The rearrangement links TRBV6-4 to TRBJ2-1, with 12 bases fitting TRBD2. Germline V lookup: CDR1 MRHNA, CDR2 SNTAGT. This CDR3 is built from 16 residues. V dropped 6 bases and J dropped 0; count of bases not matched to a gene: 3.

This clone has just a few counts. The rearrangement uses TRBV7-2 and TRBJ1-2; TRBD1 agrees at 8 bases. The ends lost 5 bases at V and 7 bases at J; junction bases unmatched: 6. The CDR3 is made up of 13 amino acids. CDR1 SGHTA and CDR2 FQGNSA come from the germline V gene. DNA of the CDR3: TGTGCCAGCAGCCTACAGGGGGATGGTGGCTACACCTTC. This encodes CASSLQGDGGYTF.

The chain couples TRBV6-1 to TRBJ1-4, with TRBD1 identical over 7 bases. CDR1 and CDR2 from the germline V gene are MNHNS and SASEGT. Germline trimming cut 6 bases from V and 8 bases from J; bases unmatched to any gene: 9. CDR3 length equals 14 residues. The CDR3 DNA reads TGTGCCAGCAGACAAGGGGGCGCAGAGGAAAAACTGTTTTTT. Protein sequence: CASRQGGAEEKLFF.

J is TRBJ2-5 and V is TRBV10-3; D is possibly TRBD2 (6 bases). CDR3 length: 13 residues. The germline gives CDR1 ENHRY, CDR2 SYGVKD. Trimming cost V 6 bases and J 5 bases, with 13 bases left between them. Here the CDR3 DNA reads TGTGCCATCAGGCGTGGGGCGGGGGAGACCCAGTACTTC. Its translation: CAIRRGAGETQYF.

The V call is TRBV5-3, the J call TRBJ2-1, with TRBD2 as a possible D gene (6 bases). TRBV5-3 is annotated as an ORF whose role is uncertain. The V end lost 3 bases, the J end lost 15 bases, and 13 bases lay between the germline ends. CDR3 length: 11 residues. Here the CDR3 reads CARSSVRRGFF. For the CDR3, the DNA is TGTGCCAGAAGCTCCGTCCGGAGGGGGTTCTTC.